These 20 T cell receptor beta chains came from one sample sequenced in a study of blood T cells in healthy people across ages. A second PCR of 7 to 11 cycles used a sample-barcoded 5' primer and a J-beta primer mix. TCRdb reprocessed the 5' RACE reads with MiXCR, giving one entry per CDR3 protein. The sample yields about 1,000,000 distinct CDR3 sequences, 40% to 45% seen once. Sample: blood. Every receptor here comes from a woman in her sixties in good health.

A few counts support this clonotype. The chain has TRBV28 and TRBJ2-3; TRBD2 matches at 8 bases. Germline V gene data show CDR1 as MDHEN and CDR2 as SYDVKM. This CDR3 region has 14 residues. The V gene end was trimmed by 3 bases and the J gene end by 5 bases; junction bases not matched to a gene: 4. CDR3 nucleotide sequence: TGTGCCAGCAGTTTCGGGAGGGCGGGAGATACGCAGTATTTT. Translated, it gives CASSFGRAGDTQYF. The full variable domain, its missing parts supplied by reference TRBV28 and TRBJ2-3, is DVKVTQSSRYLVKRTGEKVFLECVQDMDHENMFWYRQDPGLGLRLIYFSYDVKMKEKGDIPEGYSVSREKKERFSLILESASTNQTSMYLCASSFGRAGDTQYFGPGTRLTVL.

This clonotype was seen repeatedly, ten times or more. The chain joins TRBV20-1 to TRBJ2-3; unclear D gene. Germline loops: CDR1 DFQATT, CDR2 SNEGSKA (reference sequence). The CDR3 contains 12 residues. V shed 7 bases and J shed 1 base, with 9 bases lying between them. The CDR3 sequence: CSVRVGTDTQYF. The CDR3 coding sequence is TGCAGTGTCCGAGTCGGCACAGATACGCAGTATTTT.

V gene TRBV20-1 combines with J gene TRBJ2-7; 7 bases map to TRBD2. This CDR3 comprises 14 residues. The ends lost 0 bases at V and 6 bases at J; junction bases unmatched: 8. From germline, CDR1 is DFQATT and CDR2 SNEGSKA (reference sequence). The CDR3 region is CSARDERELPEQYF. The CDR3 nucleotides read TGCAGTGCTAGAGATGAGCGGGAATTGCCCGAGCAGTACTTC.

The chain employs TRBV5-4 and TRBJ2-1; the match to TRBD2 covers 10 bases. The length of the CDR3 is 19 residues. V shed 4 bases and J 3 bases; nucleotides not matched to a gene: 16. In germline, CDR1 is SGHNT, CDR2 YYREEE (reference sequence). CDR3 nucleotide sequence: TGTGCCAGCAGCCAAGGAGCGGGAGGGCCCGAAGTCTACTACAATGAGCAGTTCTTC. Its protein is CASSQGAGGPEVYYNEQFF.

This chain links TRBV7-9 with TRBJ1-1, with 7 bases that match TRBD1. The CDR3 spans 13 residues. With 6 bases clipped from V and 4 bases from J, the junction kept 5 bases outside the gene matches. The V gene's germline CDR1 is SEHNR and CDR2 FQNEAQ (reference sequence). The CDR3 loop is CASSQGGSTEAFF. The CDR3 coding sequence is TGTGCCAGCAGTCAGGGGGGGAGCACTGAAGCTTTCTTT.

This clonotype was picked up a small number of times. J is TRBJ2-5 and V is TRBV29-1, with D possibly TRBD2 on 5 matching bases. CDR3 length: 15 residues. V was trimmed by 6 bases and J by 11 bases, leaving 28 bases between them. Germline V CDR1 and CDR2: SQVTM, ANQGSEA. The CDR3 region is CSVTDNSGLRCEQYF. As DNA, the CDR3 is TGCAGCGTCACTGACAACAGCGGATTAAGGTGTGAGCAGTACTTC.

This rearrangement joins TRBV2 to TRBJ2-3; 8 nucleotides line up with TRBD1. V lost 5 bases to trimming and J lost 2 bases; unmatched junction nucleotides: 6. CDR3 length: 15 residues. Germline CDR1 SNHLY, CDR2 FYNNEI. The CDR3 here is CASSQPGGPTDTQYF. The CDR3 DNA sequence: TGTGCCAGCAGTCAACCAGGGGGCCCCACAGATACGCAGTATTTT.

V is TRBV11-2 and J is TRBJ1-1, with D unclear. CDR1 is SGHAT, CDR2 FQNNGV, per germline. The CDR3 covers 13 residues. V was pared by 5 bases and J by 1 base, with 8 bases between. The CDR3 DNA sequence: TGTGCCAGCAGCCACAGCGGGAACACTGAAGCTTTCTTT. Translating it yields CASSHSGNTEAFF. The variable domain in full, with the rest retrieved from reference TRBV11-2 and TRBJ1-1, is EAGVAQSPRYKIIEKRQSVAFWCNPISGHATLYWYQQILGQGPKLLIQFQNNGVVDDSQLPKDRFSAERLKGVDSTLKIQPAKLEDSAVYLCASSHSGNTEAFFGQGTRLTVV.

The chain employs TRBV6-5 and TRBJ2-5, with TRBD1 identical over 7 bases. There are 15 residues in the CDR3. Per the germline V gene, CDR1 is MNHEY and CDR2 is SVGAGI. V shed 6 bases, J shed 2 bases, and the junction held 9 bases outside the gene matches. CDR3 nucleotide sequence: TGTGCCAGCAGCCCCCAGAGGACAGGTCAAGAGACCCAGTACTTC. It specifies CASSPQRTGQETQYF.

This clonotype was observed a few times. V usage is TRBV29-1 and J usage is TRBJ2-1, with D hard to call. The length of the CDR3 is 14 residues. V was cut by 4 bases and J by 4 bases, with 14 bases left in between. Germline CDR1 reads SQVTM; CDR2 reads ANQGSEA. The CDR3 DNA sequence: TGCAGCGTTGTTCCTAGACTGTCGTACAATGAGCAGTTCTTC. This translates into CSVVPRLSYNEQFF.

This clonotype was seen more than once but under ten times. The chain combines TRBV5-1 with TRBJ2-7, with D possibly matching TRBD2 (9 bases). CDR3 length: 19 residues. The V end was cut by 3 bases, the J end by 6 bases, with 31 bases between. The germline gives CDR1 SGHRS, CDR2 YFSETQ. This chain's CDR3 is CASSWYAGTGVLAGAEQYF. CDR3 nucleotides: TGCGCCAGCAGCTGGTACGCCGGGACAGGAGTTTTAGCGGGAGCCGAGCAGTACTTC.

This sequence joins TRBV5-6 and TRBJ2-5; D is possibly TRBD1 (5 bases). Germline-derived CDR1 and CDR2 are SGHDT and YYEEEE. V lost 2 bases to trimming and J lost 4 bases, with 18 bases between them. The CDR3 covers 16 residues. CDR3 loop: CASSFGLRRGPETQYF. In nucleotides, the CDR3 is TGTGCCAGCAGCTTTGGCCTGCGAAGGGGCCCAGAGACCCAGTACTTC.

This clonotype appeared a few times. This chain connects TRBV9 to TRBJ2-1, with no clear D. With 0 bases removed from V and 5 bases from J, the gap between germline ends came to 15 bases. The CDR3 is 16 residues long. Germline CDR1 and CDR2: SGDLS and YYNGEE. The chain's CDR3 is CASSVAGGPTHNEQFF. CDR3 DNA sequence: TGTGCCAGCAGCGTAGCGGGCGGTCCTACCCACAATGAGCAGTTCTTC.

The chain uses TRBV9 and TRBJ2-7; weak D call: TRBD1 (6 bases). There are 14 residues in the CDR3. V shed 0 bases and J shed 3 bases, with 10 bases lying between them. Germline CDR1 is SGDLS and CDR2 is YYNGEE. The CDR3 sequence is CASSVGTGHYEQYF. CDR3 DNA: TGTGCCAGCAGCGTAGGTACAGGGCACTACGAGCAGTACTTC.

The chain carries TRBV25-1 and TRBJ1-5; tentative D call: TRBD1 (6 bases). This CDR3 comprises 15 residues. Trimming left V 2 bases short and J 0 bases short, with 8 bases between. Germline V CDR1 and CDR2: MGHDK, SYGVNS. The CDR3 spells CASSEGQYSNQPQHF. CDR3 DNA sequence: TGTGCCAGCAGTGAAGGACAGTATAGCAATCAGCCCCAGCATTTT.

The chain has TRBV5-1 and TRBJ1-2; no reliable D call. The V gene lost 0 bases and the J gene lost 5 bases, with 8 bases spanning the gap. CDR1 is SGHRS and CDR2 is YFSETQ in the germline V gene. The length of the CDR3 is 13 residues. The CDR3 nucleotides are TGCGCCAGCAGCTTGGCTTTTGGATATGGCTACACCTTC. Protein sequence: CASSLAFGYGYTF.

The chain recombines TRBV12-3 or TRBV12-4 with TRBJ2-3; possibly TRBD2 for D (5 bases). This CDR3 is 14 amino acids long. Trimming pared 5 bases from V and 1 base from J, leaving 10 bases between. CDR3 nucleotide sequence: TGTGCCAGCAGTAGACCAGCGGGCACAGATACGCAGTATTTT. It is translated as CASSRPAGTDTQYF.

This chain joins TRBV3-1 and TRBJ2-1, with TRBD2 matching over 7 bases. Germline CDR1 and CDR2: LGHDT and YNNKEL (reference sequence). This CDR3 region has 15 residues. J gave up 5 bases and V 6 bases, and 10 bases lay outside the gene matches. Here the CDR3 reads CASRPAGMSDNEQFF. DNA of the CDR3: TGTGCCAGCAGGCCAGCGGGGATGTCGGACAATGAGCAGTTCTTC.

Comments on this clonotype: Being one base from a much bigger clone, this may be a read error. V gene TRBV5-1 combines with J gene TRBJ2-7, with a possible D match to TRBD1 (7 bases). There are 17 residues in the CDR3. CDR1 and CDR2 from the germline V gene are SGHRS and YFSETQ. This CDR3 reads CASSQSGGGLVVYERYF. In DNA, the CDR3 is TGCGCCAGCAGCCAATCAGGGGGAGGATTGGTAGTCTACGAGCGGTACTTC.

This clonotype was recorded a few times. This rearrangement joins TRBV5-1 to TRBJ2-7; 14 bases align to TRBD2. V shed 0 bases and J 3 bases; nucleotides not matched to a gene: 5. The CDR3 loop spans 17 amino acids. Germline lookup yields CDR1 SGHRS and CDR2 YFSETQ. The CDR3 bases are TGCGCCAGCAGCTTGGGACTAGCGGGAGGGCCGTTCTACGAGCAGTACTTC. It specifies CASSLGLAGGPFYEQYF.